Listed here are 15 T cell receptor beta chains from one sample, sequenced in a study of T-cell reconstitution after alpha-beta-depleted transplantation in children. The TCRbeta library was prepared with unique molecular identifiers. From the PCR reads, TCRdb called clonotypes with MiXCR, one entry per CDR3 protein. The table has hundreds of thousands of distinct CDR3 sequences, 10% to 15% seen once. The sequences come from PBMCs, mostly from graft donor cells, collected 360 days after TCRalphabeta/CD19-depleted stem cell transplant. These TCRs come from a male patient under 18 who had a stem cell transplant for acute myeloid leukemia, so the T cells may come from the graft donor.

The V and J genes are TRBV29-1 and TRBJ2-1, with no clear D. V was trimmed by 0 bases and J by 7 bases, leaving 4 bases between them. Germline V gene lookup returns CDR1 SQVTM and CDR2 ANQGSEA. The CDR3 length is 11 residues. The CDR3 nucleotides read TGCAGCGTTGAAGATCAAAATGAGCAGTTCTTC. Its protein product is CSVEDQNEQFF.

This clonotype was detected only a few times. The chain joins TRBV5-1 to TRBJ1-5; D remains unclear. This CDR3 is built from 15 residues. The V end lost 0 bases, the J end lost 7 bases, and 14 bases lay between the germline ends. Looked up from germline, CDR1 is SGHRS and CDR2 is YFSETQ. The CDR3 sequence is CASSLAPTPGQPQHF. In DNA form, the CDR3 reads TGCGCCAGCAGCTTGGCCCCCACTCCTGGGCAGCCCCAGCATTTT.

This clonotype was seen ten or more times. The chain couples TRBV6-2 or TRBV6-3 to TRBJ2-7; maybe TRBD2 (6 bases). The CDR3 totals 12 residues. Between the trimmed V and J ends, which lost 5 bases and 3 bases, there was a span of 8 bases. Germline CDR1 MNHEY, CDR2 SVGEGT. CDR3 sequence reads: CASSNSGYEQYF. CDR3 DNA sequence: TGTGCCAGCAGTAATAGCGGCTACGAGCAGTACTTC.

V is TRBV3-1 and J is TRBJ2-5; D gene unclear. The CDR3 is made up of 13 amino acids. Germline V gene data show CDR1 as LGHDT and CDR2 as YNNKEL (reference sequence). Trimming took off 3 bases at V and 2 bases at J, with 7 bases between the two ends. CDR3 protein: CASSHGRQETQYF. DNA of the CDR3: TGTGCCAGCAGCCATGGACGTCAAGAGACCCAGTACTTC.

CDR3 nucleotides: TGTGCCAGCAGTTTAGAGGGGGATGAAAAACTGTTTTTT. The encoded protein is CASSLEGDEKLFF. The chain uses TRBV12-3 or TRBV12-4 and TRBJ1-4, with D possibly being TRBD1 (6 bases). The length of the CDR3 is 13 residues. Trimming stripped 1 base from V and 6 bases from J, with 6 bases between.

This clonotype was observed a few times. This sequence joins TRBV6-4 and TRBJ2-3; D not resolved. This CDR3 is 16 amino acids long. Trimming cost V 0 bases and J 0 bases, with 10 bases left between them. Germline CDR1 MRHNA, CDR2 SNTAGT. CDR3 sequence reads: CASSDSIRFSTDTQYF. In nucleotides, the CDR3 is TGTGCCAGCAGTGACTCGATCAGGTTCAGCACAGATACGCAGTATTTT.

This clonotype was seen a few times. The chain combines TRBV19 with TRBJ1-1, with TRBD1 matching over 9 bases. CDR3 length equals 13 residues. The V and J ends lost 5 bases and 6 bases, in that order; junction bases with no gene match: 4. The germline gives CDR1 LNHDA, CDR2 SQIVND (reference sequence). CDR3 in amino acids: CASSLRTGAEAFF. The CDR3 nucleotides are TGTGCCAGTAGTCTCCGGACAGGGGCTGAAGCTTTCTTT.

This sequence joins TRBV9 and TRBJ2-7; tentatively, D is TRBD1 or TRBD2 (5 bases each). V was shortened by 0 bases and J by 2 bases, with 12 bases between the two germline ends. The germline gives CDR1 SGDLS, CDR2 YYNGEE. This CDR3 contains 15 residues. CDR3 nucleotides: TGTGCCAGCAGCGTAGGTGGGGACCCAGCCTACGAGCAGTACTTC. Translated, it gives CASSVGGDPAYEQYF.

The chain couples TRBV20-1 to TRBJ2-1, with a weak D call TRBD2 (6 bases). V was pared by 5 bases and J by 5 bases, with 19 bases between. Looked up from germline, CDR1 is DFQATT and CDR2 is SNEGSKA (reference sequence). This CDR3 is 15 amino acids long. Here the CDR3 reads CSAPRTGVEDNEQFF. The DNA for the CDR3 is TGCAGTGCTCCCCGGACGGGAGTAGAAGACAATGAGCAGTTCTTC.

Ten or more counts support this clonotype. In nucleotides, the CDR3 is TGTGCCAGCAGTGGGGCTAGCGGGAAGGGCACAGATACGCAGTATTTT. Translation: CASSGASGKGTDTQYF. The gene calls are TRBV2 and TRBJ2-3; 9 bases are a match to TRBD2. J was trimmed by 1 base and V by 4 bases; bases with no gene match: 6. Looked up from germline, CDR1 is SNHLY and CDR2 is FYNNEI. The length of the CDR3 is 16 residues. Full variable domain (rest looked up from reference TRBV2 and TRBJ2-3): EPEVTQTPSHQVTQMGQEVILRCVPISNHLYFYWYRQILGQKVEFLVSFYNNEISEKSEIFDDQFSVERPDGSNFTLKIRSTKLEDSAMYFCASSGASGKGTDTQYFGPGTRLTVL.

This clonotype was seen only a few times. This chain uses TRBV14 with TRBJ2-2; possibly TRBD1 for D (5 bases). This CDR3 has 14 residues. V lost 0 bases and J 5 bases, leaving 7 bases between the germline ends. Germline CDR1 is SGHDN and CDR2 is FVKESK. CDR3 nucleotides: TGTGCCAGCAGCCAAGACAGGGTGACCGGGGAGCTGTTTTTT. Translated, it gives CASSQDRVTGELFF.

This clonotype was seen at least ten times. The CDR3 region has the DNA TGTGCCAGCACCCGGGGGTGGCAGTTCTTC. Amino acid sequence: CASTRGWQFF. The chain recombines TRBV25-1 with TRBJ2-1, with D tentatively TRBD2 (6 bases). V was trimmed by 7 bases and J by 12 bases, leaving 10 bases between them. The CDR3 is made up of 10 amino acids. The V gene's germline CDR1 is MGHDK and CDR2 SYGVNS.

The J gene is TRBJ2-7, the V gene TRBV10-3; D possibly corresponds to TRBD2 (5 bases). The CDR3 runs 14 residues. The V end was cut by 7 bases, the J end by 2 bases, with 15 bases between. Germline loops: CDR1 ENHRY, CDR2 SYGVKD. Here the CDR3 reads CAIKEVAKTYEQYF. CDR3 DNA sequence: TGTGCCATCAAAGAGGTAGCGAAGACCTACGAGCAGTACTTC.

DNA of the CDR3: TGCAGTGCGGACGGTGGACTAGCGGGAGTTGGGGCCAAAAACATTCAGTACTTC. Translating gives CSADGGLAGVGAKNIQYF. The rearrangement joins TRBV20-1 to TRBJ2-4; TRBD2 matches 13 bases. Germline trimming cut 6 bases from V and 1 base from J; bases unmatched to any gene: 12. CDR1 and CDR2 from the germline V gene are DFQATT and SNEGSKA (reference sequence). This CDR3 spans 18 amino acids.

This clonotype appeared a few times. The chain is built from TRBV3-1 and TRBJ2-5, with a tentative D call TRBD2 (5 bases). Trimming took 4 bases from V and 3 from J, leaving 12 bases between them. Germline CDR1 is LGHDT and CDR2 is YNNKEL (reference sequence). CDR3 length: 14 residues. The CDR3 nucleotides read TGTGCCAGCAGCCTTACTAGATTGGAAGAGACCCAGTACTTC. As protein: CASSLTRLEETQYF.